The entry that follows covers one T cell receptor (beta chain) sequence. This sample is drawn from a study of CD8 T cells in Susac syndrome. CDR3 length: 15 amino acids. Germline CDR1 SSHAT, CDR2 FNYEAQ (reference sequence). V lost 4 bases to trimming and J lost 8 bases, with 18 bases between them. RNA, at roughly 0.45 to 1 ug, was reverse transcribed with random hexamers. MiXCR was run by TCRdb on the immunoSEQ multiplex PCR reads, yielding one entry per CDR3 protein. The data contain some 190,000 distinct CDR3 sequences, roughly 95% of them singletons. The study sequenced TCR beta in blood CD8+ and CD4+ T cells. TEMRA cells underwent FACS enrichment and CD8+ and CD4+ T cells underwent negative isolation.

The TCR originated in a human donor in good health. The sample consisted of CD4+ T cells from PBMCs. V is TRBV7-7 and J is TRBJ2-1; D is unresolved. CDR3 in DNA: TGTGCCAGCAGCTCGGACGTCGGGCCGACCGATGAGCAGTTCTTC. It is translated as CASSSDVGPTDEQFF.